This TCR beta chain was recovered during a study of blood T cell repertoires in COVID-19. Overall study: PBMCs, B-cell-depleted T cells, or T cells were the source of the cDNA or gDNA that made up the material.

Deletions cut 6 bases from V and 0 bases from J, with 8 bases between. The CDR3 runs 13 residues. Germline CDR1 MDHEN, CDR2 SYDVKM. TCRdb's table, derived via immunoSEQ multiplex PCR, lists solely in-frame clones and lacks some. The table includes about 30,000 clones, 75% to 85% detected once. Material for sequencing was peripheral blood. The chain joins TRBV28 to TRBJ1-1; possibly TRBD1 for D (6 bases). The receptor comes from a man aged 60 to 75 with active COVID-19. In DNA, the CDR3 is TGTGCCAGCAGAGGGACATTGAACACTGAAGCTTTCTTT. Its translation: CASRGTLNTEAFF.